Listed here are 12 T cell receptor beta chains from one sample, sequenced in a study of graft-versus-host responses after intestinal transplantation. Generated by immunoSEQ multiplex PCR, the TCRdb table keeps only in-frame clones and is missing some. The table shows some 120,000 clones, with around nine tenths occurring only once. These receptors' targets are unknown. The material was unstimulated CD4+ T cells sorted from spleen or lymph node cells, obtained before intestinal transplant. These receptors were obtained from a human donor who received an intestinal transplant.

The rearrangement links TRBV2 to TRBJ2-1; TRBD1 matches at 8 bases. The germline gives CDR1 SNHLY, CDR2 FYNNEI. The CDR3 spans 16 residues. The J segment lost 3 bases and the V segment lost 3 bases, leaving 7 bases of the junction unmatched. The CDR3 nucleotides are TGTGCCAGCAGTGATCCGCCCGGGACAGGCTACAATGAGCAGTTCTTC. Translated, it gives CASSDPPGTGYNEQFF.

The chain joins TRBV29-1 to TRBJ1-1, with 8 bases aligning to TRBD1. The V gene end was trimmed by 0 bases and the J gene end by 12 bases; junction bases not matched to a gene: 6. The CDR3 sequence is 12 residues long. CDR1 and CDR2 from the germline V gene are SQVTM and ANQGSEA. The CDR3 reads CSVEDPGTGTFF. The CDR3, as DNA: TGCAGCGTTGAAGACCCCGGGACAGGAACTTTCTTT. Filled out from reference TRBV29-1 and TRBJ1-1, the complete variable domain reads SAVISQKPSRDICQRGTSLTIQCQVDSQVTMMFWYRQQPGQSLTLIATANQGSEATYESGFVIDKFPISRPNLTFSTLTVSNMSPEDSSIYLCSVEDPGTGTFFGQGTRLTVV.

Here the CDR3 reads CASSRIATNEKLFF. DNA for the CDR3: TGTGCCAGTAGTCGTATTGCAACTAATGAAAAACTGTTTTTT. The chain joins TRBV19 to TRBJ1-4; D not resolved. This CDR3 is 14 amino acids long. Trimming removed 5 bases at V and 0 bases at J, with 7 bases between. Germline V CDR1 and CDR2: LNHDA, SQIVND (reference sequence).

V and J are TRBV4-1 and TRBJ1-5, with D possibly TRBD1 on 6 matching bases. Germline lookup yields CDR1 MGHRA and CDR2 YSYEKL. The germline V and J ends were trimmed by 4 bases and 5 bases, with 21 bases remaining between them. The length of the CDR3 is 17 residues. CDR3 amino acids: CASSPRGFGPNYQPQHF. The CDR3 DNA is TGCGCCAGCAGCCCAAGGGGGTTTGGGCCCAACTATCAGCCCCAGCATTTT.

The chain links TRBV30 to TRBJ1-1; D call uncertain. The CDR3 sequence is 12 residues long. Germline values: CDR1 GTSNPN, CDR2 SVGIG (reference sequence). Trimming removed 4 bases at V and 6 bases at J, with 12 bases between. In nucleotides, the CDR3 is TGTGCCTGGACCCAAAATCCAGCTGAAGCTTTCTTT. It codes for CAWTQNPAEAFF.

The V gene is TRBV4-2, the J gene TRBJ2-5; possible D gene TRBD2, 7 bases. This CDR3 contains 15 residues. Looked up from germline, CDR1 is LGHNA and CDR2 is YNFKEQ. The ends were cut back, 4 bases at V and 2 bases at J, with 14 bases in the middle. The CDR3 DNA reads TGTGCCAGCAGCCGGGGGGGGCAGGCGCAAGAGACCCAGTACTTC. It yields the protein CASSRGGQAQETQYF.

This chain connects TRBV20-1 to TRBJ1-1; D ambiguous. Between the trimmed V and J ends, which lost 4 bases and 1 base, there was a span of 4 bases. Germline V CDR1 and CDR2: DFQATT, SNEGSKA (reference sequence). This CDR3 has 11 amino acids. CDR3 nucleotide sequence: TGCAGTGCTACGAGGAACACTGAAGCTTTCTTT. This gives the protein CSATRNTEAFF.

V is TRBV19 and J is TRBJ2-7; maybe TRBD1 (5 bases). CDR3 length: 13 amino acids. The V gene lost 6 bases and the J gene lost 3 bases, with 12 bases spanning the gap. Germline V CDR1 and CDR2: LNHDA, SQIVND (reference sequence). The CDR3 DNA is TGTGCCAGTAGCGACAGTTCCCGCTACGAGCAGTACTTC. Amino acids: CASSDSSRYEQYF.

This chain connects TRBV5-1 to TRBJ2-1; 11 bases are shared with TRBD1. The CDR3 spans 16 residues. Germline V lookup: CDR1 SGHRS, CDR2 YFSETQ. The junction had 7 bases not matched to a gene; V was cut back by 4 bases and J by 4 bases. The CDR3 DNA is TGCGCCAGCAGCCTCGGGACAGGGGGGTTATACAATGAGCAGTTCTTC. It yields the protein CASSLGTGGLYNEQFF. The full variable domain, rest sourced from reference TRBV5-1 and TRBJ2-1, is KAGVTQTPRYLIKTRGQQVTLSCSPISGHRSVSWYQQTPGQGLQFLFEYFSETQRNKGNFPGRFSGRQFSNSRSEMNVSTLELGDSALYLCASSLGTGGLYNEQFFGPGTRLTVL.

The V and J genes are TRBV7-9 and TRBJ2-3, with TRBD2 matching over 11 bases. Germline assignment: CDR1 SEHNR and CDR2 FQNEAQ (reference sequence). This CDR3 has 18 amino acids. V shed 5 bases and J 0 bases; nucleotides not matched to a gene: 10. This CDR3 reads CASSRPSGRTSSTDTQYF. CDR3 nucleotides: TGTGCCAGCAGCCGCCCTAGCGGGAGGACCTCTAGCACAGATACGCAGTATTTT.

The J gene is TRBJ2-1, the V gene TRBV30, with 9 bases identical to TRBD1. The ends lost 4 bases at V and 12 bases at J; junction bases unmatched: 16. Germline V gives CDR1 GTSNPN, CDR2 SVGIG (reference sequence). CDR3 length: 15 residues. The CDR3 spells CAWKGSGTGMYRQFF. The CDR3 coding sequence is TGTGCCTGGAAAGGGTCCGGGACAGGGATGTATCGGCAGTTCTTC.

CDR3 sequence (DNA): TGTGCCAGCAGTCCCCATGGGCAGGGGAACTACGAGCAGTACTTC. Its protein product is CASSPHGQGNYEQYF. The rearrangement joins TRBV6-5 to TRBJ2-7; a weak D match, TRBD1 (6 bases). CDR1 MNHEY and CDR2 SVGAGI come from the germline V gene. Deletions cut 5 bases from V and 3 bases from J, with 17 bases between. The CDR3 covers 15 residues.